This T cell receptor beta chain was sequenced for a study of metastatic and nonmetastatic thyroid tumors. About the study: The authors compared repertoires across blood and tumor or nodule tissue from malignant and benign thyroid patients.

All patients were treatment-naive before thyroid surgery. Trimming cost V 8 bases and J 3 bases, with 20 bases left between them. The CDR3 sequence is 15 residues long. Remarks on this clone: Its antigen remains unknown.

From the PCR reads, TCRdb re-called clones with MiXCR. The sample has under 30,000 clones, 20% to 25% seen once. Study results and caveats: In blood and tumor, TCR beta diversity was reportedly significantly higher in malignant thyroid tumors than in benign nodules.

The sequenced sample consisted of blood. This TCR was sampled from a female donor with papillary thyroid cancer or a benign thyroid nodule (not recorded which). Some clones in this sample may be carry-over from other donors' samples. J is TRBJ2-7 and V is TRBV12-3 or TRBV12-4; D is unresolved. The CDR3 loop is CASDPLSAVDYEQYF. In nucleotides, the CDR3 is TGTGCCAGCGATCCCCTCAGTGCGGTGGACTACGAGCAGTACTTC.